This TCR beta chain was recorded in a study of T-cell reconstitution after alpha-beta-depleted transplantation in children listed by TCRdb under 2016. With regard to the full study: Using TCR repertoire profiling, the study followed T-cell immune reconstitution in a quantitative way in children after TCRalphabeta/CD19-depleted allogeneic hematopoietic cell transplantation. General findings and caveats noted by the study authors: Over subsequent months, a decline in hyperexpanded clone frequencies was noted, and after one year, T-cell counts and TCRbeta diversity were mostly ascribed to newly produced T cells. The apparently early recovery of alphabetaT-cell counts about two months after transplant reportedly depended on only several hundred rapidly expanded clones that came from non-depleted graft cells. The high TCRbeta diversity at day 60 in some patients was ascribed to recipient T cells and intrathymic progenitors that had survived conditioning.

The treatment or condition tag for this specimen amounts to: allogeneic hematopoietic cell transplantation with graft depleted of TCRalphabeta T cells and CD19 B cells. The transplant recipients were children given TCRalphabeta/CD19-depleted allogeneic hematopoietic cell grafts. From V the trimming removes 5 bases and from J it removes 3 bases, while the gene matches leave 9 bases of the junction unaccounted for. CDR1 and CDR2 are drawn from the germline V gene: SGHTA, FQGNSA. The CDR3 contains 15 residues, cysteine and phenylalanine counted. Of the read, only the CDR3 DNA is kept; its 45 bases are in frame from base 1. The library was generated by PCR. For sequencing, an Illumina HiSeq 2500 was employed. Molecular barcoding was employed in the preparation of TCR libraries, with unique molecular identifiers being used to normalize TCRbeta repertoire quantification. TCRdb trimmed the raw reads at Q25, called clones with MiXCR and kept productive beta chains. Entries that share a CDR3 protein sequence are merged under the most common genes and DNA. Recorded for this sample are under 250,000 distinct CDR3 sequences; about 7% of them occurred a single time. Just over 5.5% of the sample comes from the top ten.

This clonotype was seen at least ten times. This clone's antigen is unknown. The record has no base qualities; no much larger clone is one base away. This clonotype was obtained from a boy aged 2 to 10 with acute lymphoblastic leukemia, due to receive a stem cell transplant. The chain is encoded by TRBV7-2 joined to TRBJ1-1; 7 junctional bases match TRBD1. The specimen comprised PBMCs, sampled before TCRalphabeta/CD19-depleted stem cell transplant. The CDR3 in this case is CASSQAGGLDTEAFF. The DNA sequence reads TGTGCCAGCAGCCAGGCAGGGGGTTTGGACACTGAAGCTTTCTTT.